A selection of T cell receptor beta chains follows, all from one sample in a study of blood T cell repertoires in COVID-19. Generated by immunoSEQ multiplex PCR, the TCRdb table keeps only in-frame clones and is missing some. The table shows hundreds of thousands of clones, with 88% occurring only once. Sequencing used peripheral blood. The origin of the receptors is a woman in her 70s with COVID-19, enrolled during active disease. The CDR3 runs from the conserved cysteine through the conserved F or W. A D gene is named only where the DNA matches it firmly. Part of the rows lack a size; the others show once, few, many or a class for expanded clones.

CDR3aa: CASSQSWGTGGPSTEAFF; CDR3nt: TGTGCCAGCAGCCAATCTTGGGGGACAGGGGGACCGAGCACTGAAGCTTTCTTT; v_gene: TRBV3-1/TRBV3-2; d_gene: TRBD1; abundance: NA; j_gene: TRBJ1-1
CDR3aa: CATSDSRGAQETQYF; CDR3nt: TGTGCCACCAGTGATTCGCGGGGGGCCCAAGAGACCCAGTACTTC; v_gene: TRBV24-1; d_gene: TRBD2; abundance: NA; j_gene: TRBJ2-5
CDR3aa: CASSPSGAYGYTF; CDR3nt: TGTGCCAGCAGCCCGAGCGGGGCCTATGGCTACACCTTC; v_gene: TRBV6-5; d_gene: NA; abundance: NA; j_gene: TRBJ1-2
CDR3aa: CASSFRSGGTGDIQYF; CDR3nt: TGTGCCAGCAGCTTCCGCAGCGGGGGGACAGGGGACATTCAGTACTTC; v_gene: TRBV7-2; d_gene: NA; abundance: few; j_gene: TRBJ2-4
CDR3aa: CASSSLGDRAGNTIYF; CDR3nt: TGTGCCAGCAGTTCCCTGGGGGACAGGGCTGGAAACACCATATATTTT; v_gene: TRBV28; d_gene: TRBD1; abundance: NA; j_gene: TRBJ1-3
CDR3aa: CATSGRPNYGYTF; CDR3nt: TGCGCTACCTCAGGGCGGCCGAACTATGGCTACACCTTC; v_gene: TRBV10-2; d_gene: NA; abundance: once; j_gene: TRBJ1-2
CDR3aa: CASSQHQNTEAFF; CDR3nt: TGTGCCAGCAGCCAACATCAGAACACTGAAGCTTTCTTT; v_gene: TRBV14; d_gene: NA; abundance: NA; j_gene: TRBJ1-1
CDR3aa: CASSQDGGGAPREQYF; CDR3nt: TGCGCCAGCAGCCAAGATGGTGGGGGGGCCCCAAGGGAGCAGTACTTC; v_gene: TRBV4-3; d_gene: NA; abundance: few; j_gene: TRBJ2-7
CDR3aa: CASSISFLRTGPNTEAFF; CDR3nt: TGTGCCAGTAGTATAAGTTTTCTCCGGACAGGGCCGAACACTGAAGCTTTCTTT; v_gene: TRBV19; d_gene: TRBD1; abundance: NA; j_gene: TRBJ1-1
CDR3aa: CAISRDRVETQYF; CDR3nt: TGTGCCATCAGCCGGGACAGGGTGGAGACCCAGTACTTC; v_gene: TRBV10-3; d_gene: TRBD1; abundance: NA; j_gene: TRBJ2-5
CDR3aa: CSVSRLGGAGKTQYF; CDR3nt: TGCAGCGTTTCCCGTCTCGGGGGGGCAGGGAAGACCCAGTACTTC; v_gene: TRBV29-1; d_gene: TRBD2; abundance: NA; j_gene: TRBJ2-5
CDR3aa: CASSPQSRDPYEQYF; CDR3nt: TGTGCCAGCAGCCCACAATCGCGGGACCCCTACGAGCAGTACTTC; v_gene: TRBV3-1/TRBV3-2; d_gene: NA; abundance: NA; j_gene: TRBJ2-7
CDR3aa: CASSLAVSSETQYF; CDR3nt: TGTGCCAGCAGCTTGGCCGTTTCGAGTGAGACCCAGTACTTC; v_gene: TRBV5-4; d_gene: NA; abundance: once; j_gene: TRBJ2-5
CDR3aa: CASRLQGLSNQPQHF; CDR3nt: TGTGCCAGCAGATTACAGGGACTTAGCAATCAGCCCCAGCATTTT; v_gene: TRBV28; d_gene: NA; abundance: few; j_gene: TRBJ1-5
CDR3aa: CAWSESLRTGQLGNEQFF; CDR3nt: TGTGCCTGGAGTGAATCCCTCCGTACGGGACAGCTTGGGAATGAGCAGTTCTTC; v_gene: TRBV30; d_gene: TRBD1; abundance: NA; j_gene: TRBJ2-1
CDR3aa: CASSLRQGEAFF; CDR3nt: TGCGCCAGCAGCTTAAGGCAGGGTGAAGCTTTCTTT; v_gene: TRBV5-1; d_gene: NA; abundance: NA; j_gene: TRBJ1-1
CDR3aa: CASSQETLARTLHF; CDR3nt: TGTGCCAGCAGCCAGGAGACGTTGGCTCGGACCCTCCACTTT; v_gene: TRBV3-1/TRBV3-2; d_gene: NA; abundance: NA; j_gene: TRBJ1-6
CDR3aa: CASSLTGGWQPQHF; CDR3nt: TGTGCCAGCAGCCTTACAGGGGGCTGGCAGCCCCAGCATTTT; v_gene: TRBV5-6; d_gene: TRBD1; abundance: NA; j_gene: TRBJ1-5
CDR3aa: CASSLPGLAGISTDTQYF; CDR3nt: TGTGCCAGCAGCTTACCCGGACTAGCGGGGATCTCCACAGATACGCAGTATTTT; v_gene: TRBV7-2; d_gene: TRBD2; abundance: once; j_gene: TRBJ2-3
CDR3aa: CASSEYGALGTEAFF; CDR3nt: TGTGCCAGCAGTGAATATGGGGCATTGGGCACTGAAGCTTTCTTT; v_gene: TRBV2; d_gene: NA; abundance: NA; j_gene: TRBJ1-1
CDR3aa: CASSPGPGQPQHF; CDR3nt: TGTGCCAGCAGTCCGGGTCCCGGGCAGCCCCAGCATTTT; v_gene: TRBV5-4; d_gene: NA; abundance: NA; j_gene: TRBJ1-5
CDR3aa: CASSASGGETQYF; CDR3nt: TGTGCCAGCAGCGCCTCGGGGGGCGAGACCCAGTACTTC; v_gene: TRBV7-7; d_gene: NA; abundance: NA; j_gene: TRBJ2-5
CDR3aa: CASSLGGGRDTEAFF; CDR3nt: TGTGCCAGCAGCTTAGGAGGGGGCAGAGACACTGAAGCTTTCTTT; v_gene: TRBV7-8; d_gene: TRBD1; abundance: NA; j_gene: TRBJ1-1
CDR3aa: CASSAPGTRGLETQYF; CDR3nt: TGTGCCAGTAGTGCTCCGGGGACTAGAGGTCTGGAGACCCAGTACTTC; v_gene: TRBV19; d_gene: TRBD2; abundance: NA; j_gene: TRBJ2-5
CDR3aa: CASSTQQGPTEAFF; CDR3nt: TGCGCCAGCAGCACGCAACAGGGACCCACTGAAGCTTTCTTT; v_gene: TRBV5-1; d_gene: NA; abundance: NA; j_gene: TRBJ1-1
CDR3aa: CASSDDRGQAFF; CDR3nt: TGTGCCAGCAGCGACGACAGGGGCCAAGCTTTCTTT; v_gene: TRBV11-2; d_gene: TRBD1; abundance: NA; j_gene: TRBJ1-1
CDR3aa: CASSSGEGRGEQFF; CDR3nt: TGTGCCAGCAGCTCCGGGGAGGGTAGGGGTGAGCAGTTCTTC; v_gene: TRBV7-9; d_gene: TRBD2; abundance: NA; j_gene: TRBJ2-1
CDR3aa: CASSAGTGGVRGELFF; CDR3nt: TGCGCCAGCAGTGCCGGGACAGGGGGCGTCAGGGGGGAGCTGTTTTTT; v_gene: TRBV4-3; d_gene: TRBD1; abundance: NA; j_gene: TRBJ2-2
CDR3aa: CASRLTADTEAFF; CDR3nt: TGTGCCAGCAGATTGACAGCAGACACTGAAGCTTTCTTT; v_gene: TRBV2; d_gene: NA; abundance: NA; j_gene: TRBJ1-1
CDR3aa: CASSLDLGQGANSPLHF; CDR3nt: TGTGCCAGCAGCTTAGACTTGGGACAGGGGGCAAATTCACCCCTCCACTTT; v_gene: TRBV5-4; d_gene: TRBD1; abundance: NA; j_gene: TRBJ1-6
CDR3aa: CASHGNTDTQYF; CDR3nt: TGTGCCAGCCATGGCAACACAGATACGCAGTATTTT; v_gene: TRBV7-2; d_gene: NA; abundance: NA; j_gene: TRBJ2-3
CDR3aa: CASSFTGSYEQYF; CDR3nt: TGTGCCAGTAGTTTCACAGGGTCCTACGAGCAGTACTTC; v_gene: TRBV19; d_gene: NA; abundance: NA; j_gene: TRBJ2-7
CDR3aa: CASKGQSNTEAFF; CDR3nt: TGTGCCAGTAAGGGACAGTCAAACACTGAAGCTTTCTTT; v_gene: TRBV7-2; d_gene: TRBD1; abundance: NA; j_gene: TRBJ1-1
CDR3aa: CATSDPGVQVGYTF; CDR3nt: TGTGCCACCAGTGATCCAGGGGTTCAAGTGGGCTACACCTTC; v_gene: TRBV24-1; d_gene: NA; abundance: NA; j_gene: TRBJ1-2
CDR3aa: CASSQTGGSEQYF; CDR3nt: TGTGCCAGCAGCCAGACAGGGGGGAGCGAGCAGTACTTC; v_gene: TRBV5-6; d_gene: TRBD1; abundance: NA; j_gene: TRBJ2-7
CDR3aa: CASSLGRGGTEAFF; CDR3nt: TGTGCCAGCAGCTTGGGTCGTGGAGGAACTGAAGCTTTCTTT; v_gene: TRBV5-6; d_gene: NA; abundance: NA; j_gene: TRBJ1-1
CDR3aa: CASTAWAGGEKLFF; CDR3nt: TGTGCCAGTACCGCATGGGCAGGAGGGGAAAAACTGTTTTTT; v_gene: TRBV19; d_gene: NA; abundance: NA; j_gene: TRBJ1-4
CDR3aa: CASSSDRGWETQYF; CDR3nt: TGTGCCAGCAGCTCTGACAGGGGATGGGAGACCCAGTACTTC; v_gene: TRBV7-2; d_gene: TRBD1; abundance: NA; j_gene: TRBJ2-5